A selection of T cell receptor beta chains follows, all from one sample in a study of T cell responses to AZD1222 COVID-19 vaccine. Sequenced by immunoSEQ multiplex PCR; TCRdb stores in-frame clones only, minus some. The sample shows around 160,000 clones, 93% of them seen only once. Sequences were derived from peripheral blood, sampled on day 0 of AZD1222 vaccination. The receptors here all came from an adult in good health. CDR3s include the opening cysteine and the closing phenylalanine or tryptophan. D genes are given only for firm matches. For some rows the clone size is stated as once, few or many, or as a class when expanded; others skip it.

size	D	length	V	J	DNA	CDR3
NA	NA	17	TRBV7-3	TRBJ2-3	TGTGCCAGCAGCTATGCAGTAGGAAGGCGGGGCACAGATACGCAGTATTTT	CASSYAVGRRGTDTQYF
NA	NA	13	TRBV7-9	TRBJ1-5	TGTGCCAGCAGTCTCGACCGTAATCAGCCCCAGCATTTT	CASSLDRNQPQHF
NA	NA	15	TRBV5-1	TRBJ2-2	TGCGCCAGCAGCTATATGGGAGCAGGAACCGGGGAGCTGTTTTTT	CASSYMGAGTGELFF
once	NA	15	TRBV10-1	TRBJ1-1	TGCGCCAGCAGGAACCGCGCGGGAGGGAACACTGAAGCTTTCTTT	CASRNRAGGNTEAFF
NA	TRBD2	16	TRBV19	TRBJ2-4	TGTGCCAGTAGTGATGGACTAGCGGGATACAAAAACATTCAGTACTTC	CASSDGLAGYKNIQYF
once	TRBD1	11	TRBV29-1	TRBJ1-2	TGCAGCGTGTACAGGGGGCAAGGCTACACCTTC	CSVYRGQGYTF
NA	TRBD1	16	TRBV29-1	TRBJ1-2	TGCAGCGTTGTATTAAGTGGGGACAGGGTTGGCTATGGCTACACCTTC	CSVVLSGDRVGYGYTF
NA	TRBD2	13	TRBV25-1	TRBJ2-1	TGTGCCAGCAGTGAAAATAGCGGGGGTAAGCAGTTCTTC	CASSENSGGKQFF
once	TRBD2	16	TRBV19	TRBJ2-7	TGTGCCAGTAGTATGGGGAGACTAGCGGAGCCTTACGAGCAGTACTTC	CASSMGRLAEPYEQYF
NA	NA	15	TRBV2	TRBJ2-7	TGTGCCAGCAGCGCCTATAGCGGAGATTCCTACGAGCAGTACTTC	CASSAYSGDSYEQYF
NA	TRBD2	14	TRBV29-1	TRBJ2-3	TGCAGCGCCAGACAAGCGGGAGGTGGCGATACGCAGTATTTT	CSARQAGGGDTQYF
NA	TRBD1	16	TRBV19	TRBJ2-1	TGTGCCAGTAGTCTCGACAGGGGGTATTTCGGCAATGAGCAGTTCTTC	CASSLDRGYFGNEQFF
NA	NA	15	TRBV5-1	TRBJ2-3	TGCGCCAGCAGCTTGGCCGGCGGGCGCACAGATACGCAGTATTTT	CASSLAGGRTDTQYF
NA	TRBD1	14	TRBV12-5	TRBJ1-1	TGTGCTAGTGGTTGGGACAGGAAGAACACTGAAGCTTTCTTT	CASGWDRKNTEAFF
NA	NA	16	TRBV6-5	TRBJ1-1	TGTGCCAGCAGTTACTCGCGGGCAGATGTTAGCACTGAAGCTTTCTTT	CASSYSRADVSTEAFF
NA	NA	13	TRBV12-3/TRBV12-4	TRBJ1-1	TGTGCCAGCAGTTTGCAGGGAAACACTGAAGCTTTCTTT	CASSLQGNTEAFF
NA	TRBD1	14	TRBV6-5	TRBJ1-5	TGTGCCAGCAGTCCGACAGGGGGCAATCAGCCCCAGCATTTT	CASSPTGGNQPQHF
NA	TRBD1	16	TRBV10-1	TRBJ1-1	TGCGCCAGCAGTGATTCCGGGACAGGACCAAGCACTGAAGCTTTCTTT	CASSDSGTGPSTEAFF
NA	TRBD1	12	TRBV29-1	TRBJ2-7	TGCAGCGTGAACCAGGGGGCATACGAGCAGTACTTC	CSVNQGAYEQYF
once	NA	13	TRBV2	TRBJ1-4	TGTGCCACCCGGGGGTCGGGGCTCGGAAAACTGTTTTTT	CATRGSGLGKLFF
NA	NA	13	TRBV4-1	TRBJ2-2	TGCGCCAGTCAGTCTAGAAGCACCGGGGAGCTGTTTTTT	CASQSRSTGELFF
NA	TRBD1	15	TRBV5-6	TRBJ1-2	TGTGCCAGCAGCTTGGCTGCAGGGGGCTTCTATGGCTACACCTTC	CASSLAAGGFYGYTF
once	NA	15	TRBV5-1	TRBJ2-2	TGCGCCAGCAGCTTGAGGGGGTCGGGCACCGGGGAGCTGTTTTTT	CASSLRGSGTGELFF
NA	TRBD1	16	TRBV9	TRBJ2-2	TGTGCCAGCAGCGTTAGGGGACAGGGGGGCACCGGGGAGCTGTTTTTT	CASSVRGQGGTGELFF
NA	NA	11	TRBV9	TRBJ2-1	TGTGCCAGCAGCGGTCGGGCTGAGCAGTTCTTC	CASSGRAEQFF
NA	TRBD1	13	TRBV10-2	TRBJ1-3	TGCGCCAGCAGTACAGGGGCTGGAAACACCATATATTTT	CASSTGAGNTIYF
NA	TRBD1	13	TRBV3-1/TRBV3-2	TRBJ1-4	TGTGCCAGCAGCCGAGGACAGGGTGAAAAACTGTTTTTT	CASSRGQGEKLFF
NA	NA	13	TRBV30	TRBJ1-2	TGTGCCTGGACGTGGGGTTTTGACTATGGCTACACCTTC	CAWTWGFDYGYTF
once	TRBD1	15	TRBV5-8	TRBJ1-5	TGTGCCAGCACCCGGACAGGGTACAGCAATCAGCCCCAGCATTTT	CASTRTGYSNQPQHF